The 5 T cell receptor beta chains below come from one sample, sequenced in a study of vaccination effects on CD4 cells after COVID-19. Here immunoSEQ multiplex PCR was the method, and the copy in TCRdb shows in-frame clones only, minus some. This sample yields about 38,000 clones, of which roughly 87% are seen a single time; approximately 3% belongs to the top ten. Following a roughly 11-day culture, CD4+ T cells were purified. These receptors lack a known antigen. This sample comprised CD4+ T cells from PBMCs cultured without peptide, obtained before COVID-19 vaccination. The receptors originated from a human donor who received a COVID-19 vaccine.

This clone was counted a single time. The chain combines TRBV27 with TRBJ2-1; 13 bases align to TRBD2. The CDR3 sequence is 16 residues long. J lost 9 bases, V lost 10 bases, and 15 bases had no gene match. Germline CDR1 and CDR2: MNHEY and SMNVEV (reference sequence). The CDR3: CATTSGGATAQGEQFF. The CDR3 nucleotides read TGTGCCACTACTAGCGGGGGGGCAACGGCACAGGGTGAGCAGTTCTTC.

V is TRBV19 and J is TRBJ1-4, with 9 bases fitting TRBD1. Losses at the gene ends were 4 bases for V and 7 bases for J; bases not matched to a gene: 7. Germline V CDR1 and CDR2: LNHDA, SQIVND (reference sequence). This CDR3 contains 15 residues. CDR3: CASSNRGQDGEKLFF. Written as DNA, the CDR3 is TGTGCCAGTAGTAACAGGGGGCAAGATGGTGAAAAACTGTTTTTT.

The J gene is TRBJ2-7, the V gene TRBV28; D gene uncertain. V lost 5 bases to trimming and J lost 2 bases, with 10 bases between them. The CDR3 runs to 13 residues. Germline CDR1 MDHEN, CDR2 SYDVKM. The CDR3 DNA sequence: TGTGCCAGCAGTGGACCTAACGCCTACGAGCAGTACGTC. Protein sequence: CASSGPNAYEQYV.

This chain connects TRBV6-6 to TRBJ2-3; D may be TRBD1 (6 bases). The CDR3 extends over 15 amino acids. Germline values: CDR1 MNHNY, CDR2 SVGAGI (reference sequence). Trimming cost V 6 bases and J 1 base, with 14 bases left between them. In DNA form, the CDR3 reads TGTGCCAGCAGCAGGGGCCAATCGGGCACAGATACGCAGTATTTT. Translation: CASSRGQSGTDTQYF.

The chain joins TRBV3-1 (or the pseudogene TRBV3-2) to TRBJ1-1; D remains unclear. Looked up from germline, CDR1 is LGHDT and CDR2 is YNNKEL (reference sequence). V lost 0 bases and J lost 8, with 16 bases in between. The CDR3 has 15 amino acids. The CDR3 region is CASSQDLARSGEAFF. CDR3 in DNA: TGTGCCAGCAGCCAAGATCTTGCAAGGAGCGGCGAAGCTTTCTTT.